What follows are 6 T cell receptor beta chains derived from one specimen sequenced in a study of T cell repertoires in cytomegalovirus infection. TCRdb analysed the reads with MiXCR anew, one entry per CDR3 protein. Here the sample spans 800,000 to 950,000 distinct CDR3 sequences, about 31% being singletons. For these receptors, no antigen is known. This sample comprised cultured CD8+ T cells from PBMCs, obtained from culture after CMV antigen stimulation. These receptor sequences come from a human donor in good health (CMV status not recorded). Some clones in this sample may be carry-over from other donors' samples.

The table lists this clonotype with a few counts. This rearrangement joins TRBV19 to TRBJ1-2; TRBD1 matches at 7 bases. Germline CDR1 reads LNHDA; CDR2 reads SQIVND (reference sequence). The trim removed 5 bases at V and 4 bases at J, leaving 10 bases unmatched. This CDR3 is 15 amino acids long. The CDR3 reads CASSGTGTEGYGYTF. The DNA for the CDR3 is TGTGCCAGTAGTGGAACCGGGACAGAAGGCTATGGCTACACCTTC.

The chain carries TRBV18 and TRBJ1-4; 7 positions match TRBD1. This CDR3 is 14 amino acids long. Trimming removed 2 bases from V and 8 bases from J; junction bases left unmatched: 5. The germline gives CDR1 KGHSH, CDR2 LQKENI. This CDR3 is CASSPTGEFEKLFF. The CDR3 bases are TGTGCCAGCTCACCAACAGGGGAGTTCGAAAAACTGTTTTTT. Variable domain in full (rest from reference TRBV18 and TRBJ1-4): NAGVMQNPRHLVRRRGQEARLRCSPMKGHSHVYWYRQLPEEGLKFMVYLQKENIIDESGMPKERFSAEFPKEGPSILRIQQVVRGDSAAYFCASSPTGEFEKLFFGSGTQLSVL.

This clonotype has at least ten counts. The V call is TRBV11-3, the J call TRBJ1-1; unclear D gene. Trimming removed 4 bases at V and 4 bases at J, with 10 bases between. CDR3 length equals 13 residues. Germline V lookup: CDR1 SGHNT, CDR2 YENEEA. The CDR3, as DNA: TGTGCCAGCAGCTCAAGCTTCGGCACTGAAGCTTTCTTT. Encoded protein: CASSSSFGTEAFF.

This clonotype was seen a few times. V and J are TRBV24-1 and TRBJ2-2; D ambiguous. This CDR3 spans 12 amino acids. Per the germline V gene, CDR1 is KGHDR and CDR2 is SFDVKD. Trimming took 4 bases from V and 7 from J, leaving 6 bases between them. CDR3 in DNA: TGTGCCACCAGTGACCCTAGCGGGGAGCTGTTTTTT. It is translated as CATSDPSGELFF.

This clonotype was observed a handful of times. The V and J genes are TRBV12-3 or TRBV12-4 and TRBJ2-5, with 8 bases lining up with TRBD1. V trimming: 4 bases; J trimming: 2 bases; junction bases outside the gene matches: 3. This CDR3 is 14 amino acids long. In nucleotides, the CDR3 is TGTGCCAGCAGTTCACAGGGGGGACAAGAGACCCAGTACTTC. Translation gives CASSSQGGQETQYF.

This clonotype was picked up a small number of times. The chain uses TRBV7-3 and TRBJ2-1; TRBD2 is a possible D gene (6 bases). This CDR3 has 15 amino acids. Germline CDR1 SGHTA, CDR2 FQGTGA. Trimming took off 2 bases at V and 5 bases at J, with 13 bases between the two ends. CDR3 loop: CASSLVRGNNNEQFF. The CDR3 bases are TGTGCCAGCAGCTTAGTCCGGGGGAATAACAATGAGCAGTTCTTC.